This T cell receptor (beta chain) was sequenced for a study of cytomegalovirus exposure and HLA in healthy donors. Study conclusions and caveats: Common viral pathogens seemed, in a later analysis, to connect with several of the most significant clusters. Excluded: some indistinguishable V segments such as TRBV6-2 and TRBV6-3. In vitro confirmation showed three CMV-associated chains to be CMV antigen specific.

Primers included in the PCR were 60 Vbeta and 13 Jbeta primers. TCRdb keeps only in-frame clones here, not all; method: immunoSEQ multiplex PCR. The sample yields 200,000 to 250,000 clones, roughly 90% seen once. The CDR3 has 18 amino acids. The ends lost 6 bases at V and 2 bases at J; junction bases unmatched: 17. Germline V gives CDR1 SGHTA, CDR2 FQGNSA. On this clone: The antigen is undetermined.

The sample was PBMCs. The V call is TRBV7-2, the J call TRBJ2-3, with 7 positions matching TRBD2. The origin of this receptor is a woman younger than 35 in good health and CMV-seronegative. In DNA form, the CDR3 reads TGTGCCAGCAGTCCAGAGAGGTCTTGGCGGGGGAACACAGATACGCAGTATTTT. Translating it yields CASSPERSWRGNTDTQYF.